This T cell receptor (beta chain) was sequenced in a study of blood T cell repertoires in COVID-19. Across the whole study: The origin of the acute and convalescent COVID-19 samples was the United States, Italy and Spain. T cells, B-cell-depleted T cells, or PBMCs provided the cDNA or gDNA that served as material.

Methods used by the authors: Amplification from reference gene primers served as the basis for estimated nucleated cell counts. TCRdb keeps only in-frame clones here, not all; method: immunoSEQ multiplex PCR. The D gene and trimming were derived from the DNA, and the V and J assignments and clone size from that table. The repertoire includes roughly 120,000 clones, approximately 87% of them detected once, and about 8% sits in the top ten. This CDR3 is 17 amino acids long. The ends lost 3 bases at V and 3 bases at J; junction bases unmatched: 13. Germline-derived CDR1 and CDR2 are MGHRA and YSYEKL. The chain recombines TRBV4-1 with TRBJ2-7, with TRBD1 identical over 8 bases. The receptor was isolated from a man between 65 and 85 years old who had recovered from COVID-19. The specimen was peripheral blood. The CDR3 DNA reads as TGCGCCAGCAGCCATCCCCTGGGAGACAGGGGTATCTACGAGCAGTACTTC. Residues: CASSHPLGDRGIYEQYF.